Included here is one T cell receptor (beta chain) sequence, with context. There are many counts of this clonotype. No cognate antigen has been identified for it. Base qualities are not provided; no much larger clone lies one nucleotide away. The entry originates in a study of T cells in Graves' hyperthyroidism and ophthalmopathy (dated by TCRdb to between 2018 and 2021). Describing the broader study: TCR V-J signatures able to tell the groups apart were searched for in a discovery cohort of around 95 patients, of whom around 42 had Graves' ophthalmopathy and about 60 had stable Graves' hyperthyroidism. Following sampling, methimazole starting at 30 mg daily was given to hyperthyroidism patients, and high-dose intravenous methylprednisolone was given to ophthalmopathy patients. In addition, the study compared T-cell repertoires in thyroid tissue and in blood from several Graves' hyperthyroidism patients. Whether ophthalmopathy could be predicted prospectively was tested in an independent validation cohort made up of some 20 hyperthyroidism patients plus 17 patients who later progressed to ophthalmopathy. The roughly 94 discovery patients were randomly divided into training and test sets at a 7:3 ratio. According to the paper, TCR Vbeta CDR3 sequencing was carried out on about 140 peripheral blood samples, which came from fewer than 50 ophthalmopathy, 75 to 80 hyperthyroidism and about 17 progressor patients.

Patients with uncontrolled infections, other autoimmune diseases, pregnancy or lactation were excluded. Diagnoses were based on clinical symptoms, serum thyroxine and TRAb, thyroid ultrasound and orbital computed tomography. Total RNA was extracted using Trizol reagent, and RNA quality was assessed on an Agilent 2100 Bioanalyzer. What the study reported, not specific to this receptor: During validation, the model predicted progression to ophthalmopathy a median of about 6.3 months ahead of onset, with more than 60% sensitivity and 72.22% specificity. In cross-validation, a model built on a 13 V-J signature told ophthalmopathy apart from stable hyperthyroidism with 85% to 90% sensitivity and approximately 81% specificity, and in testing the same model reached 80%/75%. No statistical method was used to set the sample size in advance, and investigators knew the group allocation. Most expanded thyroid clonotypes (frequency above 0.001) were also found in blood, which suggests that blood repertoires may mirror thyroid immune responses.

The TCR beta CDR3 regions were amplified from RNA transcripts. A first-round RT-PCR of the TCR CDR3 used the HTBI primer set with the Qiagen OneStep RT-PCR kit. The libraries were constructed in a second round of multiplex PCR and then size-selected and purified. Sequencing of the libraries was done on an Illumina HiSeq2000 using paired-end 100 bp reads. Per the original workflow: SOAPnuke was used to process the raw data, removing reads that contained adapters or uncalled bases, had a mean Phred below 15, or lacked an exact match to the constant primer or identifier. COPE v1.2.5 was used to merge high-quality paired reads, and clonotypes were defined as unique nucleotide sequences. MiTCR v1.1 was used to align clonotypes to the IMGT TRBV, TRBD and TRBJ reference segments. Only V-J combinations with frequency above 0.0001, covering 99% to 99.2% of repertoires, were analysed. The TCS score was defined as F50 (clonal expansion) divided by E x V (chaos), with BLOSUM62-based TCRdist calculated between CDR3 peptides within each V-J. Welch's t-statistics and random forest reduced 500 to 550 V-J features to 10 to 15, which were used in a naive Bayes classifier (R e1071). The Morisita-Horn index was used to measure how similar the thyroid and blood repertoires were. The raw public data were reprocessed by TCRdb itself: fastp quality trimming at Q25, MiXCR clonotype calling, in-frame beta chains only. When rows share a CDR3 protein, they turn into one entry using the most common DNA and genes. TCRdb's processing, not the authors' own work, is the source of the V and J calls. The sample data list about 640,000 distinct CDR3 sequences, and 45% of these were observed just once. The ten most abundant clones make up under 8.5% of the sample.

The specimen sequenced was peripheral blood or thyroid tissue (not recorded which). The TCR sequence derives from an adult man with Graves' disease, either hyperthyroidism or ophthalmopathy (not recorded which).

The CDR3: CASSPRQESAQYF. Read as DNA, the sequence is TGTGCCAGCAGTCCTCGACAGGAATCGGCCCAGTACTTC. In this chain, TRBV2 is recombined with TRBJ2-5, with TRBD1 tentatively as D gene (6 bases match). From its cysteine to its phenylalanine, the CDR3 spans 13 amino acids. Only the CDR3 region is kept as DNA, spanning 39 bases read in frame from base 1. V gives up 5 bases and J gives up 9 bases, and the segment between their germline ends measures 16 bases. The germline V gene yields SNHLY for CDR1 and FYNNEI for CDR2.